These 22 T cell receptor beta chains came from one sample sequenced in a study of T cell changes during pregnancy in multiple sclerosis. Clones were sequenced by immunoSEQ multiplex PCR, and TCRdb holds only the in-frame ones, with some missing. Among tens of thousands of clones listed, roughly 90% were seen once. The sequences come from peripheral blood, collected in the first trimester of pregnancy. These receptors originate from a female donor in good health, enrolled as a control in a pregnancy study.

CDR3 region: CASSMRTGLYGYTF. The CDR3 DNA is TGTGCCAGCAGTATGCGGACAGGCCTCTATGGCTACACCTTC. The chain carries TRBV28 and TRBJ1-2; 7 nucleotides align to TRBD1. CDR1 is MDHEN, CDR2 SYDVKM, per germline. J gave up 4 bases and V 5 bases, and 7 bases lay outside the gene matches. This CDR3 is 14 amino acids long.

The chain links TRBV18 to TRBJ1-5; tentative D call: TRBD1 (5 bases). Germline CDR1 KGHSH, CDR2 LQKENI. V was trimmed by 5 bases and J by 1 base, leaving 9 bases between them. The CDR3 has 14 residues. For the CDR3, the DNA is TGTGCCAGCTCATCGCAGGGAAGCAATCAGCCCCAGCATTTT. Protein product: CASSSQGSNQPQHF.

This sequence joins TRBV6-1 and TRBJ2-7; a weak D match, TRBD2 (5 bases). Per germline, CDR1 MNHNS and CDR2 SASEGT. The CDR3 has 13 residues. V was pared by 10 bases and J by 5 bases, with 18 bases between. In nucleotides, the CDR3 is TGTGCCACCTGGAACTGGGAGTTCGACGAGCAGTACTTC. It translates to CATWNWEFDEQYF.

V gene TRBV5-4 combines with J gene TRBJ2-1; tentative D call: TRBD2 (7 bases). This CDR3 comprises 15 residues. V gave up 6 bases and J gave up 3 bases, with 16 bases separating them. Germline loops: CDR1 SGHNT, CDR2 YYREEE (reference sequence). DNA of the CDR3: TGTGCCAGCACTAAGGGGGGGTATAGCTACAATGAGCAGTTCTTC. The encoded protein is CASTKGGYSYNEQFF.

The CDR3 reads CASSRPLGTSDTGELFF. The CDR3 region has the DNA TGTGCCAGCAGTCGCCCGCTCGGGACTAGCGACACCGGGGAGCTGTTTTTT. This chain uses TRBV2 with TRBJ2-2, with 10 positions matching TRBD2. CDR1 is SNHLY, CDR2 FYNNEI, per germline. CDR3 length: 17 residues. The V segment lost 5 bases and the J segment 3 bases; nucleotides outside the gene matches: 9.

The chain employs TRBV6-5 and TRBJ1-1, with a weak D call TRBD1 (5 bases). The V gene lost 5 bases and the J gene lost 2 bases, with 9 bases spanning the gap. Looked up from germline, CDR1 is MNHEY and CDR2 is SVGAGI. This CDR3 contains 13 residues. The DNA for the CDR3 is TGTGCCAGCAGTCGACAGCTTAACACTGAAGCTTTCTTT. Translated: CASSRQLNTEAFF.

The chain is built from TRBV28 and TRBJ2-7, with 7 bases that match TRBD1. This CDR3 spans 15 amino acids. CDR1 is MDHEN and CDR2 is SYDVKM in the germline V gene. The J segment lost 0 bases and the V segment lost 5 bases, leaving 7 bases of the junction unmatched. CDR3 sequence (DNA): TGTGCCAGCAGTCCACCGGGACAGCCCTCCTACGAGCAGTACTTC. It translates to CASSPPGQPSYEQYF.

The rearrangement uses TRBV28 and TRBJ1-5, with 9 bases lining up with TRBD1. V was clipped by 6 bases and J by 0 bases; unmatched bases: 15. Germline values: CDR1 MDHEN, CDR2 SYDVKM. CDR3 length equals 19 residues. The CDR3 reads CASRTPGQGSGYSNQPQHF. CDR3 DNA: TGTGCCAGCAGAACCCCGGGACAGGGAAGCGGGTATAGCAATCAGCCCCAGCATTTT.

This chain links TRBV6-1 with TRBJ1-5, with no clear D. Trimming pared 3 bases from V and 7 bases from J, leaving 13 bases between. The germline gives CDR1 MNHNS, CDR2 SASEGT. The length of the CDR3 is 14 residues. CDR3 in amino acids: CASSDNTGGQPQHF. CDR3 in DNA: TGTGCCAGCAGTGATAATACGGGTGGCCAGCCCCAGCATTTT.

The V gene is TRBV27, the J gene TRBJ2-7; 9 bases line up with TRBD1. The CDR3 length is 14 residues. J was trimmed by 5 bases and V by 8 bases; bases with no gene match: 10. The germline gives CDR1 MNHEY, CDR2 SMNVEV (reference sequence). CDR3 amino acids: CASWPGTGINEQYF. The DNA for the CDR3 is TGTGCCAGCTGGCCCGGGACAGGGATAAACGAGCAGTACTTC.

This clone has only one observation. The chain recombines TRBV5-8 with TRBJ1-3, with D possibly matching TRBD1 (6 bases). Trimming cost V 0 bases and J 4 bases, with 8 bases left between them. The CDR3 totals 14 residues. Germline V gene data show CDR1 as SGHTS and CDR2 as YDEGEE. CDR3 DNA: TGTGCCAGCAGCTTGGTACAGGGAGGAAACACCATATATTTT. Encoded protein: CASSLVQGGNTIYF.

The count of this clone is one. This rearrangement joins TRBV5-6 to TRBJ2-7, with D possibly being TRBD2 (5 bases). V lost 3 bases, J lost 0 bases, and 7 bases lay in between. Germline values: CDR1 SGHDT, CDR2 YYEEEE. The CDR3 totals 13 residues. CDR3 residues: CASSSGSSYEQYF. DNA of the CDR3: TGTGCCAGCAGCTCGGGATCCTCCTACGAGCAGTACTTC.

This chain links TRBV6-5 with TRBJ2-6; D not resolved. This CDR3 has 13 amino acids. CDR1 and CDR2 from the germline V gene are MNHEY and SVGAGI. V was shortened by 5 bases and J by 2 bases, with 4 bases between the two germline ends. CDR3 amino acids: CASSPAGANVLTF. In DNA, the CDR3 is TGTGCCAGCAGTCCGGCTGGGGCCAACGTCCTGACTTTC.

V usage is TRBV5-1 and J usage is TRBJ2-7; possibly TRBD1 for D (6 bases). The V gene's germline CDR1 is SGHRS and CDR2 YFSETQ. V lost 5 bases to trimming and J lost 5 bases, with 11 bases between them. The CDR3 runs to 12 residues. This CDR3 is CASREGENEQYF. CDR3 nucleotide sequence: TGCGCCAGCAGAGAGGGGGAAAACGAGCAGTACTTC.

The chain has TRBV30 and TRBJ2-7; no reliable D call. Germline lookup yields CDR1 GTSNPN and CDR2 SVGIG (reference sequence). Between the trimmed V and J ends, which lost 2 bases and 4 bases, there was a span of 12 bases. The CDR3 covers 13 residues. DNA for the CDR3: TGTGCCTGGAGTACACCCACGGGTTACGAGCAGTACTTC. It is translated as CAWSTPTGYEQYF.

This clone was recorded once. The rearrangement links TRBV7-2 to TRBJ1-2; 7 nucleotides align to TRBD1. CDR3 length: 15 residues. The germline V gene encodes CDR1 SGHTA and CDR2 FQGNSA. Unmatched junction bases numbered 9, after V lost 5 bases and J lost 3 bases. In DNA, the CDR3 is TGTGCCAGCAGCGGGGGACAGTCAGGAGACTATGGCTACACCTTC. Its translation: CASSGGQSGDYGYTF.

V is TRBV5-1 and J is TRBJ2-5; TRBD2 agrees at 12 bases. In germline, CDR1 is SGHRS, CDR2 YFSETQ. Unmatched junction bases numbered 2, after V lost 4 bases and J lost 4 bases. The CDR3 length is 14 residues. The CDR3 DNA is TGCGCCAGCAGCCAGGGACTAGCGGGAGAGACCCAGTACTTC. Its protein is CASSQGLAGETQYF.

This clone was observed at least ten times. This rearrangement joins TRBV5-1 to TRBJ2-1; D is perhaps TRBD1 (6 bases). CDR3 length equals 16 residues. Deletions cut 0 bases from V and 1 base from J, with 11 bases between. The germline CDR1 and CDR2 sequences are SGHRS and YFSETQ. The CDR3 DNA is TGCGCCAGCAGCTTGGGGCCACAGGGTTCCTACAATGAGCAGTTCTTC. It encodes CASSLGPQGSYNEQFF.

This chain joins TRBV2 and TRBJ2-1, with a possible D match to TRBD2 (6 bases). This CDR3 region has 13 residues. V lost 7 bases to trimming and J lost 5 bases, with 12 bases between them. CDR1 is SNHLY, CDR2 FYNNEI, per germline. The CDR3 coding sequence is TGTGCCAGCAACCGGGACTTCAACAATGAGCAGTTCTTC. It codes for CASNRDFNNEQFF.

The chain recombines TRBV7-9 with TRBJ2-5; perhaps TRBD1 as D (7 bases). Germline CDR1 reads SEHNR; CDR2 reads FQNEAQ (reference sequence). CDR3 size: 15 residues. The V gene lost 0 bases and the J gene lost 3 bases, with 11 bases spanning the gap. The CDR3 region has the DNA TGTGCCAGCAGCTTAGCGAGCAGGGGGGAAGAGACCCAGTACTTC. Protein product: CASSLASRGEETQYF.

The chain links TRBV11-1 to TRBJ1-1; D unresolved. The CDR3 spans 14 residues. V was clipped by 5 bases and J by 4 bases, with 14 bases between them. CDR1 and CDR2 from the germline V gene are SGHAT and FQDESV (reference sequence). The CDR3 nucleotides are TGTGCCAGCAGCAGCGGGAATCGGGGCACTGAAGCTTTCTTT. It is translated as CASSSGNRGTEAFF.

The chain couples TRBV9 to TRBJ2-1, with 12 bases fitting TRBD2. Germline lookup yields CDR1 SGDLS and CDR2 YYNGEE. The CDR3 spans 17 residues. V lost 4 bases to trimming and J lost 4 bases; unmatched junction nucleotides: 9. The CDR3 DNA sequence: TGTGCCAGCAGCTCTCCTCAACTAGCGGGAGGTTACAATGAGCAGTTCTTC. Residues: CASSSPQLAGGYNEQFF. The complete variable domain, with remaining parts taken from reference TRBV9 and TRBJ2-1, reads DSGVTQTPKHLITATGQRVTLRCSPRSGDLSVYWYQQSLDQGLQFLIQYYNGEERAKGNILERFSAQQFPDLHSELNLSSLELGDSALYFCASSSPQLAGGYNEQFFGPGTRLTVL.